The 6 T cell receptor beta chains below come from one sample, sequenced in a study of cytomegalovirus exposure and HLA in healthy donors. PCR employed 60 Vbeta and 13 Jbeta primers. The assay was immunoSEQ multiplex PCR, and TCRdb's table has in-frame clones only and misses some. Here the sample spans 200,000 to 250,000 clones, around 82% being singletons. Source material: PBMCs. The origin of the receptors is a woman under 40 in good health and CMV-seronegative.

The rearrangement uses TRBV6-1 and TRBJ2-7; D not resolved. V shed 3 bases and J shed 3 bases, with 3 bases lying between them. This CDR3 comprises 11 residues. Per the germline V gene, CDR1 is MNHNS and CDR2 is SASEGT. The chain's CDR3 is CASSDFYEQYF. Written as DNA, the CDR3 is TGTGCCAGCAGTGACTTCTACGAGCAGTACTTC.

This clone was counted only a few times. The rearrangement links TRBV2 to TRBJ2-3, with 12 bases lining up with TRBD2. Germline CDR1 SNHLY, CDR2 FYNNEI. Losses at the gene ends were 4 bases for V and 1 base for J; bases not matched to a gene: 0. The CDR3 runs to 15 residues. This CDR3 reads CASSGTSGGTDTQYF. The CDR3 nucleotides read TGTGCCAGCAGTGGGACTAGCGGGGGCACAGATACGCAGTATTTT.

This clone was seen only a few times. The chain employs TRBV7-9 and TRBJ2-2, with 12 bases matching TRBD2. V lost 5 bases to trimming and J lost 6 bases; unmatched junction nucleotides: 13. In germline, CDR1 is SEHNR, CDR2 FQNEAQ (reference sequence). This CDR3 is 18 amino acids long. The CDR3, as DNA: TGTGCCAGCAGCCCTAAGGCACGACTAGCGGGAGTAGCCGGGGAGCTGTTTTTT. This translates into CASSPKARLAGVAGELFF.

V gene TRBV9 combines with J gene TRBJ2-5, with a possible D match to TRBD2 (5 bases). The CDR3 runs 15 residues. Per the germline V gene, CDR1 is SGDLS and CDR2 is YYNGEE. The V end lost 1 base, the J end lost 0 bases, and 10 bases lay between the germline ends. CDR3 bases: TGTGCCAGCAGCGTAAGCGGAGCGGACCAAGAGACCCAGTACTTC. Translation: CASSVSGADQETQYF.

This rearrangement joins TRBV2 to TRBJ1-1; D gene uncertain. The CDR3 totals 13 residues. Deletions cut 6 bases from V and 3 bases from J, with 11 bases between. Germline V CDR1 and CDR2: SNHLY, FYNNEI. The CDR3, as DNA: TGTGCCAGCAGCGTGACACCTTACACTGAAGCTTTCTTT. Protein product: CASSVTPYTEAFF.

The V and J genes are TRBV28 and TRBJ1-4, with unresolved D. CDR1 is MDHEN, CDR2 SYDVKM, per germline. The V end was cut by 6 bases, the J end by 6 bases, with 5 bases between. The CDR3 is 11 residues long. The CDR3 DNA reads TGTGCCAGCAGCAACTATGAAAAACTGTTTTTT. It encodes CASSNYEKLFF.